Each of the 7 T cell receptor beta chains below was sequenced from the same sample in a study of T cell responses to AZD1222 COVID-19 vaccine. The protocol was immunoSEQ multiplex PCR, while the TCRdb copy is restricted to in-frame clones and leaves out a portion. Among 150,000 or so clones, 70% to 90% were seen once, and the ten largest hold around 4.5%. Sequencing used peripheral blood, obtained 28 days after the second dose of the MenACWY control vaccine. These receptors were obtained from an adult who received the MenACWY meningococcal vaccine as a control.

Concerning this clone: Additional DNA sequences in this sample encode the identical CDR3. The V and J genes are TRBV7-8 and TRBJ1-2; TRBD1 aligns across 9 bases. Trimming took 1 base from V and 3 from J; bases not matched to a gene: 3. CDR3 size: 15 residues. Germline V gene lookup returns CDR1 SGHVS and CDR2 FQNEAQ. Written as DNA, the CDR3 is TGTGCCAGCAGCTTAGTTACAGGGGGCGACTATGGCTACACCTTC. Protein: CASSLVTGGDYGYTF.

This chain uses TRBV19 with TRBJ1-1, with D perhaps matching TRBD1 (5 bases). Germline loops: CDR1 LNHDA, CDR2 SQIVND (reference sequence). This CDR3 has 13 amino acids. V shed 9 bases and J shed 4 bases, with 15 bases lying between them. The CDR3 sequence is CASQLRRGTEAFF. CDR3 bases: TGTGCCAGCCAACTTCGGAGGGGCACTGAAGCTTTCTTT.

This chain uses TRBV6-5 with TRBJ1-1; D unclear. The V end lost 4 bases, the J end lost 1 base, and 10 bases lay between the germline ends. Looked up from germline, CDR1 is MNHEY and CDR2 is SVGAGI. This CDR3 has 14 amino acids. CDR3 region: CASSSPNANTEAFF. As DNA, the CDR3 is TGTGCCAGCAGTTCTCCGAATGCGAACACTGAAGCTTTCTTT.

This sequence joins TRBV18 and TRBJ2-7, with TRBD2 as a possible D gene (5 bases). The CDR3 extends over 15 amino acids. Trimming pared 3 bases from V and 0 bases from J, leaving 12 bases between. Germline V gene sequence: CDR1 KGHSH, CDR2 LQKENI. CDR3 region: CASSPSGESSYEQYF. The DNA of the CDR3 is TGTGCCAGCTCACCGTCCGGGGAGAGCTCCTACGAGCAGTACTTC.

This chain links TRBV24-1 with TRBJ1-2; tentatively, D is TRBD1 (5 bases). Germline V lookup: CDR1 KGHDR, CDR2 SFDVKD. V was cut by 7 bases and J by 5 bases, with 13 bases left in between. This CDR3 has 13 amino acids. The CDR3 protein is CATRGSTAYGYTF. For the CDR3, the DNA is TGTGCCACCAGGGGTTCGACAGCTTATGGCTACACCTTC.

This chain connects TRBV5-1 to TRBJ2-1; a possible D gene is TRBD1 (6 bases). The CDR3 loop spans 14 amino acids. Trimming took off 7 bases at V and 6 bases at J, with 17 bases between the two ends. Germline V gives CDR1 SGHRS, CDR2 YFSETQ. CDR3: CASSTGFGGNEQFF. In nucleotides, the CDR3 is TGCGCCAGCTCCACAGGGTTTGGTGGCAATGAGCAGTTCTTC.

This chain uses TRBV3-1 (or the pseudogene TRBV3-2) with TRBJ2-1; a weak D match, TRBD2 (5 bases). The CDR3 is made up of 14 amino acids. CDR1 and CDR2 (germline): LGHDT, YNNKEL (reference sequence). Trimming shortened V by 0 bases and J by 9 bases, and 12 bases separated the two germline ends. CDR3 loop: CASSQDTREGEQFF. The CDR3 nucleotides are TGTGCCAGCAGCCAAGACACCCGTGAGGGTGAGCAGTTCTTC.